The 3 T cell receptor beta chains reported below all come from one sample, sequenced in a study of T cell clonality in common variable immunodeficiency. Study conclusions and caveats: Fewer deletions and N-nucleotide insertions were reportedly seen in common variable immunodeficiency TCR beta sequences.

Generated by immunoSEQ multiplex PCR, the TCRdb table keeps only in-frame clones and is missing some. The sample offers approximately 26,000 clones and no singletons, the top ten holding 2.5% to 3.5%. Their antigens are not known. The sequenced sample consisted of peripheral blood mononuclear cells. The receptors here all came from a human donor with common variable immunodeficiency.

This clone was counted many times. The CDR3 extends 3 residues past the end of the read, so its final part is completed from the germline J gene. J is TRBJ2-1 and V is TRBV9; 7 positions match TRBD2. The germline V gene encodes CDR1 SGDLS and CDR2 YYNGEE. Trimming removed 4 bases from V and 9 bases from J; junction bases left unmatched: 4. The CDR3 is 12 amino acids. CDR3 sequence: CASSRGVGEQFF. The CDR3 bases that were read are TGTGCCAGCAGCCGGGGGGTCGGTGAG.

This clone has a count of ten or more. Partial CDR3 DNA: TGTGCCAGCTCACACTCAGGTAACTACGAG. Encoded protein: CASSHSGNYE. The complete CDR3 sequence is CASSHSGNYEQYF. The V gene is TRBV18, the J gene TRBJ2-7; D gene unclear. The sequenced fragment ends 3 residues before the CDR3 boundary, so the rest is inferred from the germline J gene. With 4 bases removed from V and 3 bases from J, the gap between germline ends came to 10 bases. The CDR3 is made up of 13 amino acids. The germline V gene has CDR1 KGHSH and CDR2 LQKENI.

A few counts support this clone. The CDR3 end is not reached by the read, which stops 3 residues before it; the germline J gene fills it in. V and J are TRBV7-9 and TRBJ2-7; 9 nucleotides align to TRBD1. V shed 4 bases, J shed 5 bases, and the junction held 6 bases outside the gene matches. The germline gives CDR1 SEHNR, CDR2 FQNEAQ (reference sequence). CDR3 length equals 14 residues. CDR3 bases read: TGTGCCAGCAGCTACTCGGACAGGGGACACGAG. It encodes CASSYSDRGHE. The complete CDR3 sequence is CASSYSDRGHEQYF.